The clone carrying this TCR beta chain appeared a few times. The antigen is unknown. The data originate from a study of post-analysis software for immune sequencing data. Study findings and constraints: Roughly five TRBV segments occurring more often in patients than controls included TRBV5-6, TRBV5-1 and TRBV20-1.

V shed 0 bases, J shed 7 bases, and the junction held 7 bases outside the gene matches. CDR3 length equals 14 residues. CDR1 SQVTM and CDR2 ANQGSEA come from the germline V gene. Presence of unique molecular identifiers characterized the TCR beta cDNA libraries. Using its own MiXCR run on the PCR reads, TCRdb lists one record per CDR3 protein. The sample consists of 600,000 to 700,000 distinct CDR3 sequences, 55% to 60% of them appearing once. The V and J genes are TRBV29-1 and TRBJ1-2; 8 bases line up with TRBD1. Sequenced input: blood. The sequence was collected from a girl aged 2-10 years with multiple sclerosis. The CDR3: CSVEEISGGVGYTF. CDR3 in DNA: TGCAGCGTTGAAGAGATCTCAGGGGGCGTTGGCTACACCTTC.